The rows below give T cell receptor beta chains drawn from one sample of a study of blood T cell repertoires in COVID-19. Clones were sequenced by immunoSEQ multiplex PCR, and TCRdb holds only the in-frame ones, with some missing. The sample shows some 370,000 clones, around 90% of them seen only once. Specimen: peripheral blood. These receptors came from a man aged 18 to 30 with active or convalescent COVID-19. Each CDR3 is given without its conserved first and last residue. Each record gives: CDR3 length, J gene, V gene, CDR3 protein.

>13|TRBJ1-1|TRBV28
ASSSPLRGVTEAF
>10|TRBJ2-7|TRBV7-2
ASSFSTYEQY
>14|TRBJ1-3|TRBV6-2/TRBV6-3
ASSLANRVSGNTIY
>12|TRBJ1-2|TRBV5-5
ASSQNRGKGGYT
>11|TRBJ2-1|TRBV29-1
SAWGGGAVEQF
>11|TRBJ1-1|TRBV4-3
ASSYGLNTEAF
>13|TRBJ1-1|TRBV5-1
ASSLGLVVRTEAF
>11|TRBJ2-3|TRBV4-1
ASSQEGLDTQY
>11|TRBJ2-1|TRBV7-2
ASSKRRGGEQF
>13|TRBJ1-4|TRBV4-3
ASQRWRSTNEKLF
>9|TRBJ2-5|TRBV7-7
ASSSGETQY
>12|TRBJ2-1|TRBV19
ASSQTPGGNEQF
>14|TRBJ2-7|TRBV6-1
ASSGRGSGRAYEQY
>14|TRBJ1-5|TRBV3-1/TRBV3-2
ASSPRAQVLNQPQH
>12|TRBJ2-7|TRBV10-3
AIRGSLAPNEQY
>13|TRBJ2-1|TRBV28
ASRLAGPSYNEQF
>13|TRBJ2-1|TRBV7-3
ASSLRSGDYNEQF
>14|TRBJ1-5|TRBV11-2
ASSPGTPVFNQPQH
>12|TRBJ1-1|TRBV11-2
ASSLVLTAYEAF
>11|TRBJ1-1|TRBV19
ASSVSWVTEAF